This T cell receptor beta chain was obtained from a study of blood T cell repertoires in COVID-19. Study as a whole: T cells, B-cell-depleted T cells, or PBMCs supplied cDNA or gDNA.

TCRdb's table, derived via immunoSEQ multiplex PCR, lists solely in-frame clones and lacks some. The data show about 150,000 clones, around 89% seen once. CDR3 length equals 15 residues. Trimming removed 4 bases from V and 3 bases from J; junction bases left unmatched: 4. Germline V gene sequence: CDR1 LNHDA, CDR2 SQIVND (reference sequence). This receptor was taken from a woman aged 60-75 years with active COVID-19. The sample comprised peripheral blood. The chain uses TRBV19 and TRBJ1-2; 11 nucleotides match TRBD1. CDR3 amino acids: CASSTRDRGDYGYTF. The CDR3 region has the DNA TGTGCCAGTAGTACCCGGGACAGGGGGGACTATGGCTACACCTTC.